The 16 T cell receptor beta chains below come from one sample, sequenced in a study of cytomegalovirus exposure and HLA in healthy donors (dated by TCRdb to about 2017). Libraries were prepared through the immunoSEQ multiplex PCR assay. For the multiplex PCR, a mixture combining 60 forward primers for TCR Vbeta segments and 13 reverse primers for TCR Jbeta segments was used. The table was pulled from immuneACCESS by TCRdb, which kept in-frame rearrangements only. Such tables lose some clones; where checked, under half of the loss comes from unresolved V genes, and the rest has no known cause. The table for this sample lists 100,000 to 150,000 clones; approximately 80% of them were counted only once. Approximately 1.4% of the sample goes to the ten largest clones. The sequenced sample consisted of PBMCs. Every receptor here comes from a female donor in good health and CMV-seronegative.

V and J are TRBV4-3 and TRBJ2-2; perhaps TRBD1 as D (6 bases). Per the germline V gene, CDR1 is LGHNA and CDR2 is YSLEER. The CDR3 totals 13 residues. Trimming stripped 0 bases from V and 7 bases from J, with 6 bases between. In DNA form, the CDR3 reads TGCGCCAGCAGCCAAGAACAGGGCGGGGAGCTGTTTTTT. This codes for CASSQEQGGELFF.

The chain links TRBV10-3 to TRBJ1-2; 9 bases are a match to TRBD1. CDR3 length equals 14 residues. Germline-derived CDR1 and CDR2 are ENHRY and SYGVKD. After removal of 4 bases from V and 2 bases from J, the junction contained 2 bases not matched to a gene. The CDR3 here is CAISGTGENYGYTF. Here the CDR3 DNA reads TGTGCCATCAGTGGGACAGGGGAAAACTATGGCTACACCTTC.

V is TRBV9 and J is TRBJ2-1; 11 positions match TRBD1. Germline V gene lookup returns CDR1 SGDLS and CDR2 YYNGEE. This CDR3 region has 14 residues. V shed 3 bases and J 11 bases; nucleotides not matched to a gene: 7. CDR3 amino acids: CASSAGQGAVQQFF. In DNA form, the CDR3 reads TGTGCCAGCAGCGCCGGACAGGGGGCAGTCCAGCAGTTCTTC. The whole variable domain, filled in from reference TRBV9 and TRBJ2-1, reads DSGVTQTPKHLITATGQRVTLRCSPRSGDLSVYWYQQSLDQGLQFLIQYYNGEERAKGNILERFSAQQFPDLHSELNLSSLELGDSALYFCASSAGQGAVQQFFGPGTRLTVL.

This clone has just one count. The rearrangement joins TRBV27 to TRBJ2-7; 9 bases are a match to TRBD2. Germline V gives CDR1 MNHEY, CDR2 SMNVEV (reference sequence). Germline trimming cut 2 bases from V and 1 base from J; bases unmatched to any gene: 0. This CDR3 has 14 residues. The CDR3 DNA is TGTGCCAGCAGTTTACTAGCGGGGTCCTACGAGCAGTACTTC. This translates into CASSLLAGSYEQYF.

CDR3 residues: CASSPAGSRGTQYF. For the CDR3, the DNA is TGTGCCAGCAGTCCGGCCGGGTCACGGGGTACGCAGTATTTT. The chain joins TRBV6-6 to TRBJ2-3; TRBD2 is a possible D gene (5 bases). With 5 bases removed from V and 8 bases from J, the gap between germline ends came to 17 bases. CDR3 length equals 14 residues. The germline CDR1 and CDR2 sequences are MNHNY and SVGAGI (reference sequence).

This clone has a single count. The chain employs TRBV4-1 and TRBJ1-4; D gene unclear. The CDR3 extends over 16 amino acids. Trimming took 3 bases from V and 2 from J, leaving 13 bases between them. Germline V gene data show CDR1 as MGHRA and CDR2 as YSYEKL. In nucleotides, the CDR3 is TGCGCCAGCAGCCATGTTGTCAGGTTTACTAATGAAAAACTGTTTTTT. This gives the protein CASSHVVRFTNEKLFF.

This chain links TRBV4-1 with TRBJ2-7; tentative D call: TRBD2 (6 bases). The CDR3 covers 13 residues. Germline-derived CDR1 and CDR2 are MGHRA and YSYEKL. The V gene lost 4 bases and the J gene lost 5 bases, with 12 bases spanning the gap. CDR3 residues: CASSRTGVDEQYF. The CDR3 DNA reads as TGCGCCAGCAGCCGGACGGGGGTAGACGAGCAGTACTTC.

This clone was detected only a few times. The chain links TRBV6-1 to TRBJ1-5; D is possibly TRBD1 (5 bases). V gave up 3 bases and J gave up 9 bases, with 21 bases separating them. Germline CDR1 reads MNHNS; CDR2 reads SASEGT. The CDR3 has 16 residues. DNA of the CDR3: TGTGCCAGCAGTGATCAAGTGGGGCAGGGTAGTTTGCCCCAGCATTTT. Protein product: CASSDQVGQGSLPQHF.

This clone was seen once. The chain employs TRBV27 and TRBJ1-2, with 7 bases identical to TRBD1. CDR1 and CDR2 from the germline V gene are MNHEY and SMNVEV (reference sequence). V shed 0 bases and J 6 bases; nucleotides not matched to a gene: 1. This CDR3 comprises 13 residues. CDR3 region: CASSLSGQHGYTF. In DNA form, the CDR3 reads TGTGCCAGCAGTTTATCGGGACAGCATGGCTACACCTTC.

This clone is a singleton in its sample. The chain carries TRBV6-1 and TRBJ1-1; TRBD1 matches 9 bases. This CDR3 contains 14 residues. CDR1 and CDR2 from the germline V gene are MNHNS and SASEGT. J lost 5 bases, V lost 10 bases, and 11 bases had no gene match. The CDR3 region is CATRTGAGETEAFF. CDR3 sequence (DNA): TGTGCCACCCGGACAGGGGCCGGGGAGACTGAAGCTTTCTTT.

The V call is TRBV6-1, the J call TRBJ1-2, with D perhaps TRBD1 (6 bases). CDR1 is MNHNS and CDR2 is SASEGT in the germline V gene. Trimming pared 8 bases from V and 8 bases from J, leaving 15 bases between. This CDR3 has 12 residues. This CDR3 reads CASEVGGHGYTF. CDR3 sequence (DNA): TGTGCCAGCGAGGTGGGGGGGCACGGCTACACCTTC.

The chain couples TRBV14 to TRBJ1-1; D ambiguous. The CDR3 totals 15 residues. Germline assignment: CDR1 SGHDN and CDR2 FVKESK. V gave up 0 bases and J gave up 1 base, with 9 bases separating them. The CDR3 sequence: CASSQDWPENTEAFF. CDR3 DNA sequence: TGTGCCAGCAGCCAAGATTGGCCAGAGAACACTGAAGCTTTCTTT.

The chain employs TRBV28 and TRBJ1-2; TRBD1 matches 10 bases. Germline V gene data show CDR1 as MDHEN and CDR2 as SYDVKM. There are 16 residues in the CDR3. After removal of 5 bases from V and 1 base from J, the junction contained 7 bases not matched to a gene. CDR3 in DNA: TGTGCCAGCAGTGCCTCCGGGACAGGGGTTAACTATGGCTACACCTTC. Translating gives CASSASGTGVNYGYTF.

The J gene is TRBJ2-5, the V gene TRBV28; possibly TRBD2 for D (5 bases). Deletions cut 5 bases from V and 5 bases from J, with 18 bases between. Looked up from germline, CDR1 is MDHEN and CDR2 is SYDVKM. The CDR3 has 15 amino acids. The CDR3 nucleotides are TGTGCCAGCAGTCTAGACCGGGCCCGCGGGGAGACCCAGTACTTC. Translating gives CASSLDRARGETQYF.

The V call is TRBV10-3, the J call TRBJ2-2; 9 bases are shared with TRBD1. V lost 3 bases to trimming and J lost 5 bases; unmatched junction nucleotides: 7. Germline CDR1 and CDR2: ENHRY and SYGVKD. This CDR3 region has 16 residues. CDR3 residues: CAISEPGQGGTGELFF. In DNA, the CDR3 is TGTGCCATCAGTGAACCGGGACAGGGTGGAACCGGGGAGCTGTTTTTT.

CDR3 DNA sequence: TGCGCCAGCACTCGGGACTCCACGGCGAATGAGCAGTTCTTC. Residues: CASTRDSTANEQFF. V usage is TRBV5-1 and J usage is TRBJ2-1; perhaps TRBD2 as D (6 bases). V shed 6 bases and J shed 7 bases, with 17 bases lying between them. This CDR3 spans 14 amino acids. CDR1 is SGHRS, CDR2 YFSETQ, per germline.